The 14 T cell receptor beta chains below all came from one sample that was sequenced in a study of blood T cell repertoires in COVID-19. TCRdb keeps only in-frame clones here, not all; method: immunoSEQ multiplex PCR. The sample has 200,000 to 250,000 clones; more than 75% are singletons. Specimen: PBMCs or T cells enriched from blood (not recorded which). These receptors all stem from a man aged 30 to 39 in a cohort exposed to, infected with or recovered from COVID-19 (not recorded which).

The chain employs TRBV18 and TRBJ2-1, with 7 positions matching TRBD2. From germline, CDR1 is KGHSH and CDR2 LQKENI. The ends lost 4 bases at V and 3 bases at J; junction bases unmatched: 9. This CDR3 is 16 amino acids long. The CDR3 DNA reads as TGTGCCAGCTCACTAGGGACTATCCCAGGCTACAATGAGCAGTTCTTC. Its translation: CASSLGTIPGYNEQFF. The full variable domain, rest sourced from reference TRBV18 and TRBJ2-1, is NAGVMQNPRHLVRRRGQEARLRCSPMKGHSHVYWYRQLPEEGLKFMVYLQKENIIDESGMPKERFSAEFPKEGPSILRIQQVVRGDSAAYFCASSLGTIPGYNEQFFGPGTRLTVL.

The V and J genes are TRBV6-1 and TRBJ2-7, with D perhaps matching TRBD2 (5 bases). With 2 bases removed from V and 5 bases from J, the gap between germline ends came to 13 bases. Germline lookup yields CDR1 MNHNS and CDR2 SASEGT. The CDR3 extends over 14 amino acids. Here the CDR3 DNA reads TGTGCCAGCAGTGAACTGGGTAGCGTGGACGAGCAGTACTTC. It codes for CASSELGSVDEQYF.

The gene calls are TRBV28 and TRBJ1-6; D is uncertain. This CDR3 is built from 16 residues. The V end lost 7 bases, the J end lost 3 bases, and 16 bases lay between the germline ends. Germline CDR1 is MDHEN and CDR2 is SYDVKM. The CDR3 DNA reads as TGTGCCAGCACCGGGCCGGGAACTGGCTATAATTCACCCCTCCACTTT. Its protein product is CASTGPGTGYNSPLHF.

The chain carries TRBV24-1 and TRBJ2-7; D not certain. The germline CDR1 and CDR2 sequences are KGHDR and SFDVKD. The germline V and J ends were trimmed by 0 bases and 5 bases, with 7 bases remaining between them. The CDR3 consists of 13 residues. This CDR3 is CATSDLRAHEQYF. The CDR3 nucleotides read TGTGCCACCAGTGATTTGCGAGCGCACGAGCAGTACTTC.

The rearrangement joins TRBV27 to TRBJ2-1; 11 bases fit TRBD2. Germline values: CDR1 MNHEY, CDR2 SMNVEV (reference sequence). With V trimmed by 4 bases and J by 8 bases, 13 bases remained unmatched. The CDR3 spans 17 residues. CDR3 sequence (DNA): TGTGCCAGCAGTTCCGGACTAGCGGGTCTTTCGGGCGATGAGCAGTTCTTC. This gives the protein CASSSGLAGLSGDEQFF.

In its sample, this clone was seen once. J is TRBJ1-4 and V is TRBV28; possibly TRBD1 for D (5 bases). V was cut by 1 base and J by 0 bases, with 15 bases left in between. Germline CDR1 is MDHEN and CDR2 is SYDVKM. The CDR3 sequence is 18 residues long. CDR3 coding DNA: TGTGCCAGCAGTTTATACGGGGACTGGGAAGCAACTAATGAAAAACTGTTTTTT. Translated, it gives CASSLYGDWEATNEKLFF.

The chain recombines TRBV3-1 (or the pseudogene TRBV3-2) with TRBJ2-1; TRBD2 matches 9 bases. J gave up 5 bases and V 4 bases, and 6 bases lay outside the gene matches. The CDR3 sequence is 15 residues long. Germline V gives CDR1 LGHDT, CDR2 YNNKEL (reference sequence). The CDR3 DNA sequence: TGTGCCAGCAGCCCCTTAGCGGGAGTCCACAATGAGCAGTTCTTC. Residues: CASSPLAGVHNEQFF.

The genes are TRBV19 and TRBJ2-7, with 10 bases that match TRBD1. V shed 4 bases and J 7 bases; nucleotides not matched to a gene: 10. This CDR3 has 15 residues. Looked up from germline, CDR1 is LNHDA and CDR2 is SQIVND (reference sequence). In DNA form, the CDR3 reads TGTGCCAGTAGTAGGACCGGGACAGGGGTAGGGGAGCAGTACTTC. Protein sequence: CASSRTGTGVGEQYF.

The chain has TRBV7-9 and TRBJ1-4, with 12 bases that match TRBD1. This CDR3 is built from 17 residues. The trim removed 8 bases at V and 4 bases at J, leaving 11 bases unmatched. Germline CDR1 reads SEHNR; CDR2 reads FQNEAQ (reference sequence). CDR3 sequence: CASDPGTGGRDNEKLFF. CDR3 in DNA: TGTGCCAGCGACCCCGGGACAGGGGGCCGTGATAATGAAAAACTGTTTTTT. The full variable domain, with the rest looked up from reference TRBV7-9 and TRBJ1-4, is DTGVSQNPRHKITKRGQNVTFRCDPISEHNRLYWYRQTLGQGPEFLTYFQNEAQLEKSRLLSDRFSAERPKGSFSTLEIQRTEQGDSAMYLCASDPGTGGRDNEKLFFGSGTQLSVL.

The rearrangement links TRBV9 to TRBJ2-2; the match to TRBD2 covers 9 bases. The ends lost 0 bases at V and 4 bases at J; junction bases unmatched: 4. CDR3 length: 16 amino acids. CDR1 and CDR2 (germline): SGDLS, YYNGEE. CDR3 in amino acids: CASSVVPAGGTGELFF. CDR3 DNA: TGTGCCAGCAGCGTAGTTCCAGCGGGGGGCACCGGGGAGCTGTTTTTT.

This clone was found a few times. J is TRBJ2-5 and V is TRBV6-5; D gene uncertain. Trimming removed 6 bases from V and 7 bases from J, with 9 bases in between. The CDR3 consists of 11 residues. Germline CDR1 MNHEY, CDR2 SVGAGI. CDR3 region: CASSQSLTQYF. In DNA, the CDR3 is TGTGCCAGCAGCCAGTCTTTGACCCAGTACTTC.

The chain couples TRBV28 to TRBJ1-4, with 10 bases lining up with TRBD1. Germline CDR1 reads MDHEN; CDR2 reads SYDVKM. This CDR3 is built from 14 residues. Losses at the gene ends were 6 bases for V and 12 bases for J; bases not matched to a gene: 10. The CDR3 here is CASSRVGQGNELFF. In DNA form, the CDR3 reads TGTGCCAGCAGCCGAGTGGGACAGGGGAACGAACTGTTTTTT.

This clone is a singleton in its sample. The CDR3 loop is CASSPKQGNGYTF. In DNA, the CDR3 is TGTGCCAGCAGCCCCAAACAGGGGAATGGCTACACCTTC. The chain combines TRBV11-1 with TRBJ1-2, with 7 bases aligning to TRBD1. The CDR3 is 13 residues long. Germline-derived CDR1 and CDR2 are SGHAT and FQDESV (reference sequence). The V and J ends lost 5 bases and 6 bases, in that order; junction bases with no gene match: 6.

V and J are TRBV5-5 and TRBJ2-5; 8 positions agree with TRBD2. The CDR3 loop spans 17 amino acids. The V gene end was trimmed by 0 bases and the J gene end by 1 base; junction bases not matched to a gene: 8. Germline assignment: CDR1 SGHKS and CDR2 YYEKEE (reference sequence). The chain's CDR3 is CASSLVSSTSGQETQYF. DNA for the CDR3: TGTGCCAGCAGCTTGGTGTCTAGTACTAGCGGCCAAGAGACCCAGTACTTC. The variable domain in full, with the rest retrieved from reference TRBV5-5 and TRBJ2-5, is DAGVTQSPTHLIKTRGQQVTLRCSPISGHKSVSWYQQVLGQGPQFIFQYYEKEERGRGNFPDRFSARQFPNYSSELNVNALLLGDSALYLCASSLVSSTSGQETQYFGPGTRLLVL.